These 20 T cell receptor beta chains share one sample of origin, sequenced in a study of T-cell reconstitution after alpha-beta-depleted transplantation in children. Unique molecular identifiers featured in how the TCRbeta library was prepared. TCRdb re-analysed the PCR reads in MiXCR, keeping a single row per CDR3 protein. Here the sample spans about 420,000 distinct CDR3 sequences, 11% being singletons. The source was PBMCs from the stem cell graft donor, collected from the stem cell graft. Receptor source: a human donor who donated a stem cell graft to a child with acute myeloid leukemia.

Many counts were recorded for this clonotype. V is TRBV29-1 and J is TRBJ1-2; 8 nucleotides agree with TRBD1. CDR3 length: 13 amino acids. Germline lookup yields CDR1 SQVTM and CDR2 ANQGSEA. Trimming took 2 bases from V and 8 from J; bases not matched to a gene: 7. CDR3 nucleotides: TGCAGCGTTGAACCCGGACAGGGTAACGGCTACACCTTC. Its protein is CSVEPGQGNGYTF.

This clonotype was detected only a few times. This chain uses TRBV13 with TRBJ1-6; D gene unclear. The germline V and J ends were trimmed by 4 bases and 0 bases, with 19 bases remaining between them. The CDR3 consists of 19 residues. Per germline, CDR1 PRHDT and CDR2 FYEKMQ (reference sequence). CDR3 coding DNA: TGTGCCAGCAGCTCCGGGATCTTGTCACTTAGCTCCTATAATTCACCCCTCCACTTT. Protein sequence: CASSSGILSLSSYNSPLHF.

This clonotype was seen many times. The rearrangement links TRBV29-1 to TRBJ2-3; 8 bases align to TRBD1. CDR1 SQVTM and CDR2 ANQGSEA come from the germline V gene. The V gene end was trimmed by 4 bases and the J gene end by 9 bases; junction bases not matched to a gene: 9. The CDR3 has 13 amino acids. The CDR3 sequence is CSVGRQGASTQYF. The DNA of the CDR3 is TGCAGCGTTGGCAGGCAGGGGGCATCGACGCAGTATTTT.

The chain carries TRBV5-6 and TRBJ1-2; 7 bases line up with TRBD1. V dropped 4 bases and J dropped 4; count of bases not matched to a gene: 4. The CDR3 runs 13 residues. Germline loops: CDR1 SGHDT, CDR2 YYEEEE. In nucleotides, the CDR3 is TGTGCCAGCAGCAGACAGGGTCTCTATGGCTACACCTTC. It specifies CASSRQGLYGYTF.

The chain uses TRBV2 and TRBJ2-1; perhaps D is TRBD1 or TRBD2 (5 bases each). Germline V gives CDR1 SNHLY, CDR2 FYNNEI. With 4 bases removed from V and 1 base from J, the gap between germline ends came to 14 bases. This CDR3 region has 16 residues. The CDR3 sequence: CASSGRNGASYNEQFF. Written as DNA, the CDR3 is TGTGCCAGCAGTGGAAGAAACGGGGCTTCCTACAATGAGCAGTTCTTC.

V usage is TRBV20-1 and J usage is TRBJ2-3, with no clear D. The CDR3 extends over 11 amino acids. V shed 5 bases and J shed 6 bases, with 9 bases lying between them. Per germline, CDR1 DFQATT and CDR2 SNEGSKA (reference sequence). DNA of the CDR3: TGCAGTGCTGCCCCGTTGGATACGCAGTATTTT. It is translated as CSAAPLDTQYF.

The chain has TRBV12-3 or TRBV12-4 and TRBJ2-5; D gene ambiguous. CDR3 length: 14 residues. Trimming left V 6 bases short and J 2 bases short, with 13 bases between. This CDR3 is CASSPTPEQETQYF. In nucleotides, the CDR3 is TGTGCCAGCAGCCCCACCCCGGAACAAGAGACCCAGTACTTC.

This clonotype was seen more than once but under ten times. This chain joins TRBV7-3 and TRBJ2-5; TRBD1 agrees at 8 bases. With V trimmed by 3 bases and J by 4 bases, 4 bases remained unmatched. This CDR3 has 14 amino acids. CDR1 is SGHTA and CDR2 is FQGTGA in the germline V gene. The CDR3 DNA follows: TGTGCCAGCAGCTTTAACGGACAGGGAGAGACCCAGTACTTC. It yields the protein CASSFNGQGETQYF.

This clonotype was counted between two and nine times. In nucleotides, the CDR3 is TGTGCCAGCACCCACCGGGGGCTGGACGAGCAGTACTTC. It specifies CASTHRGLDEQYF. The genes are TRBV5-4 and TRBJ2-7; D might be TRBD1 or TRBD2, each matching 6 bases. Trimming took 6 bases from V and 5 from J, leaving 15 bases between them. The CDR3 totals 13 residues. Germline CDR1 reads SGHNT; CDR2 reads YYREEE (reference sequence).

This clonotype occurred many times. The chain links TRBV3-1 to TRBJ2-5, with D perhaps given as TRBD1 or TRBD2 (6 bases each). Trimming removed 5 bases at V and 1 base at J, with 17 bases between. The germline V gene has CDR1 LGHDT and CDR2 YNNKEL (reference sequence). The CDR3 length is 16 residues. CDR3 sequence: CASSKRGHPIQETQYF. The CDR3 DNA reads as TGTGCCAGCAGCAAACGGGGGCATCCCATCCAAGAGACCCAGTACTTC.

In its sample, this clonotype was seen a few times. The genes are TRBV5-1 and TRBJ2-3; no definite D call. Germline V gene data show CDR1 as SGHRS and CDR2 as YFSETQ. Deletions cut 1 base from V and 1 base from J, with 10 bases between. This CDR3 has 15 residues. Here the CDR3 DNA reads TGCGCCAGCAGCTTGTTGGGGATCGGCACAGATACGCAGTATTTT. The encoded protein is CASSLLGIGTDTQYF.

The chain carries TRBV18 and TRBJ2-1, with 8 bases that match TRBD2. CDR3 length: 15 amino acids. The germline V gene has CDR1 KGHSH and CDR2 LQKENI. V was pared by 6 bases and J by 0 bases, with 4 bases of the junction left unmatched. In nucleotides, the CDR3 is TGTGCCAGCTCCCCGGGAGGGGCCTCCTACAATGAGCAGTTCTTC. It encodes CASSPGGASYNEQFF.

This clonotype occurred many times. This chain links TRBV29-1 with TRBJ2-5; tentatively, D is TRBD2 (6 bases). V lost 7 bases, J lost 4 bases, and 10 bases lay in between. Germline CDR1 is SQVTM and CDR2 is ANQGSEA. The CDR3 spans 11 residues. CDR3 sequence reads: CSERRGETQYF. In DNA, the CDR3 is TGCAGCGAACGGAGGGGAGAGACCCAGTACTTC.

The chain employs TRBV7-2 and TRBJ2-1, with D possibly TRBD1 on 5 matching bases. V lost 5 bases and J lost 7, with 18 bases in between. The CDR3 runs 15 residues. Per the germline V gene, CDR1 is SGHTA and CDR2 is FQGNSA. The CDR3 nucleotides read TGTGCCAGCAGCCTCCAGGGTTCGGTGATGAATGAGCAGTTCTTC. Residues: CASSLQGSVMNEQFF.

In its sample, this clonotype was seen a few times. The chain employs TRBV4-1 and TRBJ2-5; the D is unclear. From germline, CDR1 is MGHRA and CDR2 YSYEKL. V was pared by 0 bases and J by 4 bases, with 9 bases between. The CDR3 spans 14 residues. CDR3 amino acids: CASSQDQSPETQYF. CDR3 in DNA: TGCGCCAGCAGCCAAGATCAAAGTCCAGAGACCCAGTACTTC.

The chain carries TRBV7-9 and TRBJ2-7, with D unclear. In germline, CDR1 is SEHNR, CDR2 FQNEAQ (reference sequence). This CDR3 is built from 13 residues. Trimming stripped 1 base from V and 3 bases from J, with 7 bases between. The CDR3 region has the DNA TGTGCCAGCAGCTTAGACGGACGCTACGAGCAGTACTTC. Its protein product is CASSLDGRYEQYF.

The chain is built from TRBV4-1 and TRBJ2-5; 9 nucleotides line up with TRBD1. Germline V lookup: CDR1 MGHRA, CDR2 YSYEKL. CDR3 length: 14 amino acids. Germline trimming cut 4 bases from V and 5 bases from J; bases unmatched to any gene: 5. CDR3 loop: CASSRLTGGETQYF. CDR3 DNA: TGCGCCAGCAGCCGACTGACAGGGGGGGAGACCCAGTACTTC.

This clonotype was recorded a few times. The chain uses TRBV14 and TRBJ2-5; D is perhaps TRBD1 (6 bases). Germline CDR1 is SGHDN and CDR2 is FVKESK. This CDR3 region has 15 residues. V dropped 0 bases and J dropped 4 bases, with 12 bases sitting between them. CDR3 sequence: CASSQEPGAGETQYF. DNA of the CDR3: TGTGCCAGCAGCCAAGAACCAGGGGCAGGAGAGACCCAGTACTTC.

The chain couples TRBV5-4 to TRBJ2-3; the D is unclear. Germline V lookup: CDR1 SGHNT, CDR2 YYREEE (reference sequence). V was pared by 1 base and J by 4 bases, with 13 bases between. This CDR3 is 15 amino acids long. DNA of the CDR3: TGTGCCAGCAGCTTGAATAGTCCGGAAGCAGATACGCAGTATTTT. Amino acids: CASSLNSPEADTQYF.

V and J are TRBV5-1 and TRBJ2-2, with 8 bases identical to TRBD1. The length of the CDR3 is 16 residues. V lost 4 bases and J lost 2; bases outside the gene matches: 7. Germline V CDR1 and CDR2: SGHRS, YFSETQ. CDR3 protein: CASSTRGLRNTGELFF. CDR3 sequence (DNA): TGCGCCAGCAGCACCAGGGGGCTTCGTAACACCGGGGAGCTGTTTTTT.